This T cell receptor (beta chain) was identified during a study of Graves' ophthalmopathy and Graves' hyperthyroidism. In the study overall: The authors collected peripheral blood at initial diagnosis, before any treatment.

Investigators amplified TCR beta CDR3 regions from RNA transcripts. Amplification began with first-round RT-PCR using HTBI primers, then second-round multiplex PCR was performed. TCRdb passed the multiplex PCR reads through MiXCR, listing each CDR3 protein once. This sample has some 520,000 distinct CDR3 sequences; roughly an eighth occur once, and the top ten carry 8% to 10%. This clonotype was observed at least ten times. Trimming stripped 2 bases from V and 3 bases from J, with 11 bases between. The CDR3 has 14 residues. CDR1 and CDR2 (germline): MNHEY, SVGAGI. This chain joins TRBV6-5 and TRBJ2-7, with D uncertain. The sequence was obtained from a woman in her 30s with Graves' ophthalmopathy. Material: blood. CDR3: CASSYGLTGYEQYF. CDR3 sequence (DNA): TGTGCCAGCAGTTACGGGCTCACGGGCTACGAGCAGTACTTC.